The T cell receptor beta chain described here comes from a study of control samples from healthy donors and cancer patients. CDR1 is SGHAT and CDR2 is FQNNGV in the germline V gene. V was cut by 3 bases and J by 4 bases, with 8 bases left in between. This CDR3 is built from 13 residues. Only in-frame clones appear in the TCRdb table, and some are missing; sequencing was by immunoSEQ multiplex PCR. The data show about 79,000 clones, over 85% seen once. Specimen: PBMCs. The sequence was obtained from a woman aged 40 to 50 with lung cancer. The genes are TRBV11-2 and TRBJ2-3; no definite D call. The CDR3 nucleotides read TGTGCCAGCAGCTTCGGAGAGTCAGATACGCAGTATTTT. Its translation is CASSFGESDTQYF.